One TCR beta chain is described in this entry. Its specificity is not known. The V gene lost 4 bases and the J gene lost 4 bases, with 13 bases spanning the gap. Germline CDR1 is SQVTM and CDR2 is ANQGSEA. There are 13 residues in the CDR3. The repertoire was sequenced with immunoSEQ multiplex PCR; TCRdb's copy has only in-frame clones and lacks some. Here the sample spans about 140,000 clones, 80% to 90% being singletons. This entry comes from a study of cytomegalovirus exposure and HLA in healthy donors. The study, taken as a whole, reports: Despite most TCR sequences being rare, some public TCRs occurred in many donors.

The receptor comes from a man in his late teens or twenties in good health and CMV-seronegative. The sequenced sample consisted of PBMCs. The J gene is TRBJ2-5, the V gene TRBV29-1; D possibly corresponds to TRBD2 (5 bases). CDR3 protein: CSVVPPGSETQYF. Here the CDR3 DNA reads TGCAGCGTTGTCCCCCCGGGGTCAGAGACCCAGTACTTC.